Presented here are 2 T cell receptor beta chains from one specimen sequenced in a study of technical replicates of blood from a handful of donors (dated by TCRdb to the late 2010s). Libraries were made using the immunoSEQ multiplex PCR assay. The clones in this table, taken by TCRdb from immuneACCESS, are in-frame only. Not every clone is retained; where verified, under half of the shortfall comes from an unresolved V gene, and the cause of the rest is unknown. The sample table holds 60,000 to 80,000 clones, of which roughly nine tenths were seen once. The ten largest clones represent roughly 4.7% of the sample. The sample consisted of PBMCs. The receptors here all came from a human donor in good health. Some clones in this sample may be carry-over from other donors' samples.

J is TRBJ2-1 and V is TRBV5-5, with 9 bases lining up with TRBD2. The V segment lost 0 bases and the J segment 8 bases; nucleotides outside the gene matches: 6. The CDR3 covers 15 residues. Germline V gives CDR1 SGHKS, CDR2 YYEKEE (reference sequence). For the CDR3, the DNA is TGTGCCAGCAGCTTGGGGCTTAGCGGGAGATATGAGCAGTTCTTC. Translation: CASSLGLSGRYEQFF.

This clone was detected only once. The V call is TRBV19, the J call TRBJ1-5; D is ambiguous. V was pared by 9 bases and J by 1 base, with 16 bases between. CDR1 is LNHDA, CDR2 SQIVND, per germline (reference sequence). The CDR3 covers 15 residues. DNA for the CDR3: TGTGCCAGCACATTCGGGGTTTCGAGCAATCAGCCCCAGCATTTT. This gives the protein CASTFGVSSNQPQHF.